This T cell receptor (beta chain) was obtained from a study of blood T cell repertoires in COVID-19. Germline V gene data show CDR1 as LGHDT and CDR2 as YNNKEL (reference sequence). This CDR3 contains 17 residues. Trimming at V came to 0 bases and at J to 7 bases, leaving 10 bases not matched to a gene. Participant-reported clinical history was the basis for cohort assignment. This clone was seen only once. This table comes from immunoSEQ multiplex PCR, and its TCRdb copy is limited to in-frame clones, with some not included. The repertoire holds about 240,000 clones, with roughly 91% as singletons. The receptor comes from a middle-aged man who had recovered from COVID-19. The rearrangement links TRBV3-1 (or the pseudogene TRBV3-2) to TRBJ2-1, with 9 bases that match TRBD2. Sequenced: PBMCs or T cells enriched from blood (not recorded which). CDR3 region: CASSQDFRAGGPNEQFF. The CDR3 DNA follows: TGTGCCAGCAGCCAAGATTTTAGAGCGGGAGGCCCTAATGAGCAGTTCTTC.